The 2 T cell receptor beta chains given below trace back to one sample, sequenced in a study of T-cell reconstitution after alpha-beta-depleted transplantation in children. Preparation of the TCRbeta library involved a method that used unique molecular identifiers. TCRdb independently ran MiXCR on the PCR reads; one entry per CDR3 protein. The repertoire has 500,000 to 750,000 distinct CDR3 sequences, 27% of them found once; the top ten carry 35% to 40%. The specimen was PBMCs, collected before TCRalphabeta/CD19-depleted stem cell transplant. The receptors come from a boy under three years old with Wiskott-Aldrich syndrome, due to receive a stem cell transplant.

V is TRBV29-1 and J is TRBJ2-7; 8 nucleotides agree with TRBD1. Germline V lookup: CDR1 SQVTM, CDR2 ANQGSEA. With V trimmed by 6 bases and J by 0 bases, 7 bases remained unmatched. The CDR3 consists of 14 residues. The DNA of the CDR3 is TGCAGCGTCGCAAGGACAGGGAGCTCCTACGAGCAGTACTTC. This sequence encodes CSVARTGSSYEQYF.

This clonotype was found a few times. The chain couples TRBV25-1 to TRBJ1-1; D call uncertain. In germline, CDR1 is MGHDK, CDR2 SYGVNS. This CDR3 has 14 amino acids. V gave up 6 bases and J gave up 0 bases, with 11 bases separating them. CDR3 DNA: TGTGCCAGCAGGGCGATTGGTTTGAACACTGAAGCTTTCTTT. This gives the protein CASRAIGLNTEAFF.